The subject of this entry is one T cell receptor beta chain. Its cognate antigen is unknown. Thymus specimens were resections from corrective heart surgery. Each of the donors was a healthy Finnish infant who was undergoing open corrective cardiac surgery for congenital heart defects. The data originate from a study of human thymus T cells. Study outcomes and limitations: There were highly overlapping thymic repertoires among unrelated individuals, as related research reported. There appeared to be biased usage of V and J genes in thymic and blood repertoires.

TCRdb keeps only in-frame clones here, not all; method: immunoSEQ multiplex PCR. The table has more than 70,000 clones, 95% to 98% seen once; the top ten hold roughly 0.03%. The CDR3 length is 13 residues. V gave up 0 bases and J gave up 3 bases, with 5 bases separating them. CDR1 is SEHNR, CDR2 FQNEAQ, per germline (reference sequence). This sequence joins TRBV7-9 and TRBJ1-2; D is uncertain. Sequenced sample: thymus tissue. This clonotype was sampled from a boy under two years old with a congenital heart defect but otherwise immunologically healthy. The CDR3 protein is CASSLALHYGYTF. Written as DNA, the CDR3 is TGTGCCAGCAGCTTAGCGCTACACTATGGCTACACCTTC.